This TCR beta chain was profiled in a study of blood T cells in healthy people across ages. Donors were systemically healthy Caucasian individuals from Russia aged roughly 6 to 100 years. With a J-beta primer mix and a sample-barcoded 5' primer, a second PCR ran roughly 6 to 12 cycles. MiXCR, applied by TCRdb to the 5' RACE reads, yields one record per CDR3 protein. The table has 540,000 or so distinct CDR3 sequences, around 48% seen once. CDR1 is SGHRS, CDR2 YFSETQ, per germline. This CDR3 has 15 amino acids. V gave up 1 base and J gave up 8 bases; unmatched junction bases: 8. The specimen was blood. The TCR was taken from a man older than 75 in good health. The chain links TRBV5-1 to TRBJ2-1; 8 bases map to TRBD2. The CDR3 DNA is TGCGCCAGCAGCTTGTCCGGGGCGGGAGGCGATGAGCAGTTCTTC. This translates into CASSLSGAGGDEQFF.